This T cell receptor beta chain was sequenced during a study of cytomegalovirus exposure and HLA in healthy donors. Background on the study: Around 77 million unique TCRs from HLA-typed donors made up an early data release.

There are 13 residues in the CDR3. In germline, CDR1 is GTSNPN, CDR2 SVGIG (reference sequence). Unrecorded immune exposure was likely among donors, who were nominally healthy when sampled. Primers: 60 Vbeta forward and 13 Jbeta reverse. The repertoire was sequenced with immunoSEQ multiplex PCR; TCRdb's copy has only in-frame clones and lacks some. The sample lists about 140,000 clones, nearly 70% occurring once. Sequencing was performed on PBMCs. The J gene is TRBJ2-5, the V gene TRBV30; 9 bases map to TRBD1. The J call may be faulty, since TRBJ2-7 better matches the DNA end. This receptor was taken from a man between 25 and 39 years old in good health and CMV-seropositive. CDR3 nucleotides: TGTGCCTGGAAGGGACAGGGTTTCGACGAGCAGTACTTC. It codes for CAWKGQGFDEQYF.